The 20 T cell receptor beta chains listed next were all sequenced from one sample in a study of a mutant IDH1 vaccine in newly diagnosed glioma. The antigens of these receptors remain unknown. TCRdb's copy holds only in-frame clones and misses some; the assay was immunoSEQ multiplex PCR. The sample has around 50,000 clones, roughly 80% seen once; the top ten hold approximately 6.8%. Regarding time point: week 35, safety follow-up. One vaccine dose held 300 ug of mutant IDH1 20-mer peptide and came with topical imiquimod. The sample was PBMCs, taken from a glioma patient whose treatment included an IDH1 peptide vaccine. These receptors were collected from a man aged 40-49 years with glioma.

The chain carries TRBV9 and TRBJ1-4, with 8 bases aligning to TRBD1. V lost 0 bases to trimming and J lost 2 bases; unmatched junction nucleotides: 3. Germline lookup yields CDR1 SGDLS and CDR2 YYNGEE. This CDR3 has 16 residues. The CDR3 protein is CASSVGQGRTNEKLFF. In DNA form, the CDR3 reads TGTGCCAGCAGCGTAGGACAGGGGCGGACTAATGAAAAACTGTTTTTT.

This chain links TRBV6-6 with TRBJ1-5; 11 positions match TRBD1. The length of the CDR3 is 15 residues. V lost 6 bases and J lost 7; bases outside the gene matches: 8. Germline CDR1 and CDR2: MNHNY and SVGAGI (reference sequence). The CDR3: CASRTGTGGWQPQHF. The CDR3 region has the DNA TGTGCCAGCAGGACCGGGACAGGGGGTTGGCAGCCCCAGCATTTT.

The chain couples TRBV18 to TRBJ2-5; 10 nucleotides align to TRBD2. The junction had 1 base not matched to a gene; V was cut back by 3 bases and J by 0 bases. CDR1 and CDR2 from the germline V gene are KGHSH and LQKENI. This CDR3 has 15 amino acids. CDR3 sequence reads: CASSPLAGDQETQYF. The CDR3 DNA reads TGTGCCAGCTCACCCCTAGCGGGGGACCAAGAGACCCAGTACTTC.

The DNA of the CDR3 is TGTGCCAGCAGCTTGTACGGACAGGGTGTTGAGCCCCAGCATTTT. This codes for CASSLYGQGVEPQHF. The rearrangement links TRBV5-6 to TRBJ1-5; TRBD1 matches 8 bases. V lost 1 base to trimming and J lost 8 bases; unmatched junction nucleotides: 8. Germline CDR1 and CDR2: SGHDT and YYEEEE. This CDR3 is 15 amino acids long.

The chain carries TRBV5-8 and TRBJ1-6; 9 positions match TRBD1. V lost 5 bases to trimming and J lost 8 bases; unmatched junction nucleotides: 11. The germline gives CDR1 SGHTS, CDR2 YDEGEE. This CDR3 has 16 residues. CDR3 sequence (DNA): TGTGCCAGCAGTCTAGACAGGGGGGCCTTATATTCACCCCTCCACTTT. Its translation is CASSLDRGALYSPLHF.

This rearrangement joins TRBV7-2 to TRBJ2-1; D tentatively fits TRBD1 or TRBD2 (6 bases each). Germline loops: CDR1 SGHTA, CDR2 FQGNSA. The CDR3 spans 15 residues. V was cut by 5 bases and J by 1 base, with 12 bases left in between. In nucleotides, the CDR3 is TGTGCCAGCAGCGCTGGGGGGCCGTCCTACAATGAGCAGTTCTTC. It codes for CASSAGGPSYNEQFF.

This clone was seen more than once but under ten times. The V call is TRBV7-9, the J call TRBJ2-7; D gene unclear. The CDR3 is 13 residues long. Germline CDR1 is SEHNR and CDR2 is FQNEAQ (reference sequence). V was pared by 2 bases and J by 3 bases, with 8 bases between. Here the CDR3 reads CASSLNTRYEQYF. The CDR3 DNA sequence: TGTGCCAGCAGCTTAAACACGCGCTACGAGCAGTACTTC.

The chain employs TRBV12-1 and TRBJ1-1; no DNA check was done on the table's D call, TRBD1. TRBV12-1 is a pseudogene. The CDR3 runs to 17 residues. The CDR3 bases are TGTGCCAGCACGTCGCCAGAACCTAGGACAGGGTCCACTGAAGCTTTCTTT. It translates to CASTSPEPRTGSTEAFF.

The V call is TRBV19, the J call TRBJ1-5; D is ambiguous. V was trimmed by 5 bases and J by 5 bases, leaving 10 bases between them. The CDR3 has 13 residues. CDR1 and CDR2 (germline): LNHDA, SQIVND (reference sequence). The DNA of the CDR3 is TGTGCCAGTAGTGGGTGGGGAGATCAGCCCCAGCATTTT. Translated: CASSGWGDQPQHF.

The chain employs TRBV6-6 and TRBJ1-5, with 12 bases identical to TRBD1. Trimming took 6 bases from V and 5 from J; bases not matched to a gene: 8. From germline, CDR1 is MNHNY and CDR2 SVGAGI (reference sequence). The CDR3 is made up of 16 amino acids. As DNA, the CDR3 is TGTGCCAGCAGACGCGCCGGGACAGGGGGCGATCAGCCCCAGCATTTT. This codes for CASRRAGTGGDQPQHF.

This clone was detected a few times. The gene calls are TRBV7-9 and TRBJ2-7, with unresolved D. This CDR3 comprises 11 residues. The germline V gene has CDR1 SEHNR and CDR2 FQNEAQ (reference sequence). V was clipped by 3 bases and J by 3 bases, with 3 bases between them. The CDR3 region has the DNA TGTGCCAGCAGCTTCCTCTACGAGCAGTACTTC. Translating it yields CASSFLYEQYF.

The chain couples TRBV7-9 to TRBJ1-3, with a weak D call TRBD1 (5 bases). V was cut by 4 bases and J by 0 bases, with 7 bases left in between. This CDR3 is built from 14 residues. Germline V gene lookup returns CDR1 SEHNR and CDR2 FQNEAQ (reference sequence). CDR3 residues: CASSYGTSGNTIYF. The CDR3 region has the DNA TGTGCCAGCAGCTACGGGACCTCTGGAAACACCATATATTTT.

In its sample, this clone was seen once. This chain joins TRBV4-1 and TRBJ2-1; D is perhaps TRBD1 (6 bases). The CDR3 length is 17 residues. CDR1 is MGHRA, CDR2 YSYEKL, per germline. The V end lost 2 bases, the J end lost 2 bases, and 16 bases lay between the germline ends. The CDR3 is CASSQPTGILAYNEQFF. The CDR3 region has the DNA TGCGCCAGCAGCCAACCAACAGGGATATTGGCCTACAATGAGCAGTTCTTC.

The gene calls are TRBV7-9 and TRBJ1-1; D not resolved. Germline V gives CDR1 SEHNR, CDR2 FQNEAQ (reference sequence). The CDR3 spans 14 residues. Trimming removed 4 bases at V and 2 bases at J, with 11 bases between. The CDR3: CASSSPPVNTEAFF. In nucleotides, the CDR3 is TGTGCCAGCAGCTCCCCACCAGTTAACACTGAAGCTTTCTTT.

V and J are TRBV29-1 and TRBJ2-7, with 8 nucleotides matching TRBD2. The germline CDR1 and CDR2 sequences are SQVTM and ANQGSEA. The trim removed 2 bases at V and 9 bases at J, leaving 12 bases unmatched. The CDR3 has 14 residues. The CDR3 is CSVEFWAGGRVQYF. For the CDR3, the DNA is TGCAGCGTTGAATTTTGGGCGGGGGGCCGGGTGCAGTACTTC.

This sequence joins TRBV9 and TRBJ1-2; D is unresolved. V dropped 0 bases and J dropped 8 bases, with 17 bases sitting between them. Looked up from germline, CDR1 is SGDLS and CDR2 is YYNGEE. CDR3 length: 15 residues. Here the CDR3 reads CASSVESSPLRGYTF. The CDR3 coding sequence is TGTGCCAGCAGCGTAGAAAGCAGCCCATTGAGAGGCTACACCTTC.

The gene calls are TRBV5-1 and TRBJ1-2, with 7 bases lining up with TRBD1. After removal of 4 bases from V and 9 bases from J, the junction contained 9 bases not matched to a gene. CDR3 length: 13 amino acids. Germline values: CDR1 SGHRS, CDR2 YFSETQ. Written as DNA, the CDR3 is TGCGCCAGCAGCAGTCAGGGGGAAGCGAGCTACACCTTC. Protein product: CASSSQGEASYTF.

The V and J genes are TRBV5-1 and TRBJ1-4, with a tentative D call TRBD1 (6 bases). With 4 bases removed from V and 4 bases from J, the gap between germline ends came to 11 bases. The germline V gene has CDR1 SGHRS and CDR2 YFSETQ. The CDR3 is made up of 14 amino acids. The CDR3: CASSLTGDNEKLFF. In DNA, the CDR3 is TGCGCCAGCAGCCTGACAGGCGATAATGAAAAACTGTTTTTT.

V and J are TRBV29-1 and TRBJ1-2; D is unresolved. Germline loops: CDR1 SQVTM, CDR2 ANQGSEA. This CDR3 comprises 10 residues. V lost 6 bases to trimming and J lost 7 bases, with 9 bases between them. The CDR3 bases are TGCAGCGTCGACCATAGTGGCTACACCTTC. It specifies CSVDHSGYTF. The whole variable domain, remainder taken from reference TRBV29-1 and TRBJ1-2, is SAVISQKPSRDICQRGTSLTIQCQVDSQVTMMFWYRQQPGQSLTLIATANQGSEATYESGFVIDKFPISRPNLTFSTLTVSNMSPEDSSIYLCSVDHSGYTFGSGTRLTVV.

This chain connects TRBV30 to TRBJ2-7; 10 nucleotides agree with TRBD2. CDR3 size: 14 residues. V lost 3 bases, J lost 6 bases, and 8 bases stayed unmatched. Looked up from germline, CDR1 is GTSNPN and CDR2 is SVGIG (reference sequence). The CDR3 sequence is CAWRQAGGPAEQYF. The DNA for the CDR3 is TGTGCCTGGAGACAAGCGGGGGGGCCCGCCGAGCAGTACTTC.